A selection of T cell receptor beta chains follows, all from one sample in a study of OX40 agonist ivuxolimab in advanced cancers. The assay was immunoSEQ multiplex PCR, and TCRdb's table has in-frame clones only and misses some. The top ten hold about 12% of the sample, which has approximately 62,000 clones, approximately 90% seen once. The sample consisted of CD4+ or CD8+ T cells sorted from blood, taken in a trial of the OX40 agonist ivuxolimab. The receptors shown here come from an adult with an advanced solid tumor such as melanoma, head and neck, liver or kidney cancer. Both conserved end residues are part of each CDR3. D genes are given only for firm matches. Clone size appears in some rows only: once, few, many, or a class for an expanded clone.

D gene	clone size	J gene	V gene	CDR3 DNA	CDR3 protein
TRBD1	-	TRBJ1-3	TRBV7-2	TGTGCCAGCAGCTTAGTCCCGGACAGGGTATCTGGAAACACCATATATTTT	CASSLVPDRVSGNTIYF
TRBD1	once	TRBJ2-7	TRBV7-9	TGTGCCAGCAGCACCCTACAGGGGGCCGCTGCCTACGAGCAGTACTTC	CASSTLQGAAAYEQYF
-	-	TRBJ1-1	TRBV19	TGTGCCAGTAGTACTCCGGCGGCAAACACTGAAGCTTTCTTT	CASSTPAANTEAFF
-	-	TRBJ2-1	TRBV10-3	TGTGCCATCAGTGAATCTCCCGGCAATGAGCAGTTCTTC	CAISESPGNEQFF
TRBD2	-	TRBJ2-3	TRBV5-1	TGCGCCAGCAGCTTGGCCGGGCTAGCGGGCCCCACAGATACGCAGTATTTT	CASSLAGLAGPTDTQYF
TRBD2	-	TRBJ2-1	TRBV18	TGTGCCAGCTCACCAAGCGGCGGGAGTTCCTATGAGCAGTTCTTC	CASSPSGGSSYEQFF
-	-	TRBJ1-1	TRBV7-9	TGTGCCGCAGAAGGGGGCACTGAAGCTTTCTTT	CAAEGGTEAFF
TRBD2	-	TRBJ2-1	TRBV4-1	TGCGCCAGCAGCCAGGCCCCTGGACTAGCGGGAAACAATGAGCAGTTCTTC	CASSQAPGLAGNNEQFF
-	-	TRBJ1-3	TRBV7-5	TGTGCCAGAAGCTTAGTGGTAGGGCCGAGAGGAAACACCATATATTTT	CARSLVVGPRGNTIYF
TRBD1	-	TRBJ2-7	TRBV11-2	TGTGCCAGCAGCCCGGGCCCCCCCCGGGACAGGCGCTACGAGCAGTACTTC	CASSPGPPRDRRYEQYF
-	few	TRBJ1-3	TRBV2	TGTGCCAGCAGTGACAGTCGAAACACCATATATTTT	CASSDSRNTIYF
TRBD1	once	TRBJ2-7	TRBV27	TGTGCCAGCAGTTTGTGGACAGGGTCCTACGAGCAGTACTTC	CASSLWTGSYEQYF
-	-	TRBJ2-3	TRBV7-3	TGTGCCAGCAGCTTAAAACTAGATCGAGATACGCAGTATTTT	CASSLKLDRDTQYF
-	-	TRBJ2-3	TRBV25-1	TGTGCCAGCAGTGAATCAGGGTACGGTGACACAGATACGCAGTATTTT	CASSESGYGDTDTQYF
TRBD1	-	TRBJ1-3	TRBV18	TGTGCCAGCTCACCCCCCTTCTACAGGGGAACTGGAAACACCATATATTTT	CASSPPFYRGTGNTIYF
TRBD1	-	TRBJ1-5	TRBV4-3	TGCGCCAGCAGCCAAGGGACAGGGGGAAATCAGCCCCAGCATTTT	CASSQGTGGNQPQHF
-	-	TRBJ2-1	TRBV2	TGTGCCACTACGGAGGGCTACTACAATGAGCAGTTCTTC	CATTEGYYNEQFF
TRBD2	-	TRBJ2-2	TRBV7-3	TGTGCCAGCAGCTTAAAGGCAGGGAGGGGCACCGGGGAGCTGTTTTTT	CASSLKAGRGTGELFF
-	-	TRBJ1-4	TRBV4-3	TGCGCCAGCAGCCTGGGGGGTCCCCCTAATGAAAAACTGTTTTTT	CASSLGGPPNEKLFF
-	-	TRBJ2-7	TRBV5-4	TGTGCCAGCAGCTACCGGGACGCCAACTACGAGCAGTACTTC	CASSYRDANYEQYF
-	-	TRBJ2-1	TRBV7-2	TGTGCCAGCAGCTTACGGGGCAGGGGACTTTACAATGAGCAGTTCTTC	CASSLRGRGLYNEQFF
TRBD1	-	TRBJ2-3	TRBV7-6	TGTGCCAGCAGCTTAGGGACAGGACCCACAGATACGCAGTATTTT	CASSLGTGPTDTQYF
-	-	TRBJ1-2	TRBV27	TGTGCCAGCAGGGCTATCGGGGGGATTTCGTATGGCTACACCTTC	CASRAIGGISYGYTF
-	-	TRBJ2-2	TRBV19	TGTGCCAGTAGTCTCCGGGGAAACACCGGGGAGCTGTTTTTT	CASSLRGNTGELFF
-	-	TRBJ1-2	TRBV19	TGTGCCGCCCTCATCCCGTTTCTTGGCTACACCTTC	CAALIPFLGYTF
-	-	TRBJ1-2	TRBV9	TGTGCCAGCAGCGGCGGGGGACCGAGCTACACCTTC	CASSGGGPSYTF
-	-	TRBJ1-4	TRBV27	TGTGCCAGCAGAGTCTACCTGGGGGCCAACAATGAAAAACTGTTTTTT	CASRVYLGANNEKLFF
-	-	TRBJ2-7	TRBV6-1	TGTGCCAGCAGCCCCGGGATCAACTACGAGCAGTACTTC	CASSPGINYEQYF
-	-	TRBJ1-1	TRBV4-1	TGCGCCAGCAGCCTTCCAGGACGCATGAACACTGAAGCTTTCTTT	CASSLPGRMNTEAFF
-	-	TRBJ2-2	TRBV11-2	TGTGCCAGCAGCTTAGTTTACGGGACATTCACCGGGGAGCTGTTTTTT	CASSLVYGTFTGELFF
-	-	TRBJ2-1	TRBV6-1	TGTGCCAGCTGGAAGGTAGTGTCCTACAATGAGCAGTTCTTC	CASWKVVSYNEQFF
-	-	TRBJ2-7	TRBV5-8	TGTGCCAGCAGCTTCCGGGTCGAGGAGCAGTACTTC	CASSFRVEEQYF
-	-	TRBJ1-2	TRBV13	TGTGCCAGCAGCCTGGCGCGCGGCAGGTTGGACTATGGCTACACCTTC	CASSLARGRLDYGYTF
TRBD1	-	TRBJ1-1	TRBV27	TGTGCCAGCAGTTTATCGGTGACAGGGAAAACTGAAGCTTTCTTT	CASSLSVTGKTEAFF
-	few	TRBJ2-1	TRBV11-3	TGTGCCAGCAGCTTTTATGATGATGAGCAGTTCTTC	CASSFYDDEQFF
-	-	TRBJ1-1	TRBV19	TGTGCCAGTAGTATCCTTGGGGGCACTGAAGCTTTCTTT	CASSILGGTEAFF
-	-	TRBJ1-2	TRBV29-1	TGCAGCGTTGAAAACGATATTGGCTACACCTTC	CSVENDIGYTF
TRBD2	-	TRBJ2-3	TRBV11-2	TGTGCCAGCAGTCCGGGAGGACTAAGCACAGATACGCAGTATTTT	CASSPGGLSTDTQYF
TRBD2	-	TRBJ2-1	TRBV7-6	TGTGCCAGCAGCTCTCGACTAGCGGGAGGAAAAGATGAGCAGTTCTTC	CASSSRLAGGKDEQFF
-	-	TRBJ2-2	TRBV27	TGTGCCAGCAGTCCAGGGTACCGGGAGCTGTTTTTT	CASSPGYRELFF
-	few	TRBJ2-3	TRBV9	TGTGCCAGCAGCGCCGGTGGGGGGCCAGATACGCAGTATTTT	CASSAGGGPDTQYF
-	-	TRBJ1-1	TRBV19	TGTGCCAGTAGTATAGGTCCAGGGCATTGGGCTGAAGCTTTCTTT	CASSIGPGHWAEAFF
TRBD2	-	TRBJ2-1	TRBV9	TGTGCCAGCACCGCCTTTTACCTAGCGGGAGGAGACAATGAGCAGTTCTTC	CASTAFYLAGGDNEQFF
-	-	TRBJ2-7	TRBV7-9	TGTGCCAGCAGCTCCGTCGAGTCCGCCTACGAGCAGTACTTC	CASSSVESAYEQYF
-	-	TRBJ2-7	TRBV28	TGTGCCAGCCTAGGGGGGCTCGAGCAGTACTTC	CASLGGLEQYF
-	-	TRBJ2-3	TRBV9	TGTGCCAGCAGCGTAGGAAGGGGGACAGATACGCAGTATTTT	CASSVGRGTDTQYF